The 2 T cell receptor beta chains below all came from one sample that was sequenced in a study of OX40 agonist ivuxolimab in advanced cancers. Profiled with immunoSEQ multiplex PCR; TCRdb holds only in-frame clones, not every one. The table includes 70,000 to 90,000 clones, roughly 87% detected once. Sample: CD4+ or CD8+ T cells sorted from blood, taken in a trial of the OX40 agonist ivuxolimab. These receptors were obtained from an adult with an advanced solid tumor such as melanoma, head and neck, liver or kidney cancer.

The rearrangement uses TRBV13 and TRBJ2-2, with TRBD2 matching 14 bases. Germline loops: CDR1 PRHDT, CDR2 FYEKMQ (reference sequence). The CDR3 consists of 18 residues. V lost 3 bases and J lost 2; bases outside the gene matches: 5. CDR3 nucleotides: TGTGCCAGCAGCTTCCTGACTAGCGGGAGGGCAAACACCGGGGAGCTGTTTTTT. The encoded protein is CASSFLTSGRANTGELFF. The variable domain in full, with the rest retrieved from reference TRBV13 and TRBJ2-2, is AAGVIQSPRHLIKEKRETATLKCYPIPRHDTVYWYQQGPGQDPQFLISFYEKMQSDKGSIPDRFSAQQFSDYHSELNMSSLELGDSALYFCASSFLTSGRANTGELFFGEGSRLTVL.

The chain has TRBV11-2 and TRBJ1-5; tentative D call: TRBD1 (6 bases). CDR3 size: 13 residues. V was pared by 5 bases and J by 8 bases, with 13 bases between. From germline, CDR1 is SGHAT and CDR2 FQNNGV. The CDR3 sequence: CASSPGRGKPQHF. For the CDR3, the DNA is TGTGCCAGCAGCCCGGGAAGGGGGAAGCCCCAGCATTTT.